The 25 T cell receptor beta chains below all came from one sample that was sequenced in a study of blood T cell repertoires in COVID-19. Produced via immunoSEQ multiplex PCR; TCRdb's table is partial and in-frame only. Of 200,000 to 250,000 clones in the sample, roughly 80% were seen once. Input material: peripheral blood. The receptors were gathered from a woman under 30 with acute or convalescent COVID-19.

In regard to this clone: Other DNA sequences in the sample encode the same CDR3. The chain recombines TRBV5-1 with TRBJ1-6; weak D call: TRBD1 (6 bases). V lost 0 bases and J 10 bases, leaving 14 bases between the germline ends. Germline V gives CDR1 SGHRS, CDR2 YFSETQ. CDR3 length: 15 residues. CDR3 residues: CASSLAGQGRSPLHF. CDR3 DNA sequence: TGCGCCAGCAGCTTGGCCGGTCAGGGGAGATCACCCCTCCACTTT.

The chain's CDR3 is CASSARLVSEQFF. CDR3 bases: TGTGCCAGCAGCGCGAGACTAGTGAGTGAGCAGTTCTTC. The genes are TRBV7-2 and TRBJ2-1, with D possibly matching TRBD2 (6 bases). With 5 bases removed from V and 9 bases from J, the gap between germline ends came to 14 bases. The germline V gene has CDR1 SGHTA and CDR2 FQGNSA. The CDR3 spans 13 residues.

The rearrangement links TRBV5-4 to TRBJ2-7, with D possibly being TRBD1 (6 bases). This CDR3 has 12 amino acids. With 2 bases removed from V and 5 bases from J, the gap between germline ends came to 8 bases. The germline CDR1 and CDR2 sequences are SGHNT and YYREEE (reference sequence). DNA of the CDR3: TGTGCCAGCAGCTTTGGGACAAACGAGCAGTACTTC. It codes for CASSFGTNEQYF.

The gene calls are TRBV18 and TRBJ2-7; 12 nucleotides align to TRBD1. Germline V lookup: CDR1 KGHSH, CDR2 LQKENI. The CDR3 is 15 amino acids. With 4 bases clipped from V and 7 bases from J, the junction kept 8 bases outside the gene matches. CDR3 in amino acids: CASSLGTGGLGEQYF. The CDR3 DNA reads TGTGCCAGCTCACTGGGGACAGGGGGCCTGGGGGAGCAGTACTTC.

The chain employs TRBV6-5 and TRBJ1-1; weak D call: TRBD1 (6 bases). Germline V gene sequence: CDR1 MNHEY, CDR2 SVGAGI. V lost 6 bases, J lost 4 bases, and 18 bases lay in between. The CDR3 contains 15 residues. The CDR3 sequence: CASRGGGGWSTEAFF. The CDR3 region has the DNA TGTGCCAGCAGAGGCGGGGGGGGCTGGAGCACTGAAGCTTTCTTT.

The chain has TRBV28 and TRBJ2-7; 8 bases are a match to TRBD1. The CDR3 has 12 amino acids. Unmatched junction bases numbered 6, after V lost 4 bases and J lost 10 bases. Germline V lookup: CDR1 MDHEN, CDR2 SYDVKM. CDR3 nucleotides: TGTGCCAGCAGTTCGGCCCAGGGGGCCCAGTACTTC. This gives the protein CASSSAQGAQYF.

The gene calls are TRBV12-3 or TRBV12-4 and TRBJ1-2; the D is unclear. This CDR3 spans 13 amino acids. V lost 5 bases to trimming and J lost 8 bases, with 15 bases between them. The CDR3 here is CASSLTDRGGYTF. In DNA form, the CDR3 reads TGTGCCAGCAGTCTGACTGACCGAGGCGGCTACACCTTC.

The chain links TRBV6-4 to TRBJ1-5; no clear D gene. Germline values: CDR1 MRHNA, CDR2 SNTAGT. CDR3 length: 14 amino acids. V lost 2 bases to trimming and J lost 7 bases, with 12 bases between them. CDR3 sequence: CASSDIGANQPQHF. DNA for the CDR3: TGTGCCAGCAGTGACATAGGAGCGAACCAGCCCCAGCATTTT.

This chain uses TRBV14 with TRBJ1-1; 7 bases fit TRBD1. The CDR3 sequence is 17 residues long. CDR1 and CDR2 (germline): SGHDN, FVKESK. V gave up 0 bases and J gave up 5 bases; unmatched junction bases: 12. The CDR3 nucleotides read TGTGCCAGCAGCCAAGATCAGGGACAGCTGAGGGGGACTGAAGCTTTCTTT. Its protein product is CASSQDQGQLRGTEAFF.

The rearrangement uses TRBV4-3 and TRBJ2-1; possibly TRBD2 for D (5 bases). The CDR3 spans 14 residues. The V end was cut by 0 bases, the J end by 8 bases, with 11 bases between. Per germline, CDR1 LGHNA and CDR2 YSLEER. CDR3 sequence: CASSQDPLRDEQFF. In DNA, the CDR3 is TGCGCCAGCAGCCAAGATCCCTTGCGGGATGAGCAGTTCTTC.

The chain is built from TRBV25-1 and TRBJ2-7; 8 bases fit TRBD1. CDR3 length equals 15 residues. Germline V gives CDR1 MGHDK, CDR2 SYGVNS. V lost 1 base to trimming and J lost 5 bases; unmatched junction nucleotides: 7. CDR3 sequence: CASSEWGTGFHEQYF. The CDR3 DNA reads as TGTGCCAGCAGTGAATGGGGGACAGGATTCCACGAGCAGTACTTC.

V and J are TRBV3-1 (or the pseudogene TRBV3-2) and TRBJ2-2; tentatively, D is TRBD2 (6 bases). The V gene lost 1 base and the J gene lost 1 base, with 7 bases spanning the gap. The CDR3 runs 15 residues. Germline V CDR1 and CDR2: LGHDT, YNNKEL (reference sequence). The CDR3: CASSQGGKNTGELFF. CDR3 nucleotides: TGTGCCAGCAGCCAAGGCGGGAAGAACACCGGGGAGCTGTTTTTT.

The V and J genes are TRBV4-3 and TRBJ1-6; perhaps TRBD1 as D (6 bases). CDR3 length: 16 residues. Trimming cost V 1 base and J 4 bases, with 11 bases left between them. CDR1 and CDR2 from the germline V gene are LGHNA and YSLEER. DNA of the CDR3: TGCGCCAGCAGCCAAGGGAGGACAGAATATAATTCACCCCTCCACTTT. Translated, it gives CASSQGRTEYNSPLHF.

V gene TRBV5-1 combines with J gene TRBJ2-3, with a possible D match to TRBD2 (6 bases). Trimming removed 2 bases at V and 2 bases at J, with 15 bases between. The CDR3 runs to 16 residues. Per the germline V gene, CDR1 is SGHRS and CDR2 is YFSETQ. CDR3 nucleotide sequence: TGCGCCAGCAGCTTCGGTGCGGGATTACACACAGATACGCAGTATTTT. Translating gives CASSFGAGLHTDTQYF.

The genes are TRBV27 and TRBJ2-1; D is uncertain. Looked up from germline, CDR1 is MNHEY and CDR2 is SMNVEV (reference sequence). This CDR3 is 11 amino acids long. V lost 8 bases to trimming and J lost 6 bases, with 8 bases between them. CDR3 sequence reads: CASPPRNEQFF. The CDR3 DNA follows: TGTGCCAGCCCTCCTCGCAATGAGCAGTTCTTC.

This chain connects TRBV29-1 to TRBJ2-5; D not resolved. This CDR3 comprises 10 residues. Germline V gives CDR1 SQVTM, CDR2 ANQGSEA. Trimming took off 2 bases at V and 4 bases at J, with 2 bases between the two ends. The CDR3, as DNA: TGCAGCGTTGAACGAGAGACCCAGTACTTC. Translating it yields CSVERETQYF. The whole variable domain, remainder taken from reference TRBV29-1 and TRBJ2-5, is SAVISQKPSRDICQRGTSLTIQCQVDSQVTMMFWYRQQPGQSLTLIATANQGSEATYESGFVIDKFPISRPNLTFSTLTVSNMSPEDSSIYLCSVERETQYFGPGTRLLVL.

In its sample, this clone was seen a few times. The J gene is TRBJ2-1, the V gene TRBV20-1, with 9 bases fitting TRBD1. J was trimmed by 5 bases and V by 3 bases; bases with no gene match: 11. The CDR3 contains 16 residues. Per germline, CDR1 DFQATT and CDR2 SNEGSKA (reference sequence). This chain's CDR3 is CSASLVGDRVNNEQFF. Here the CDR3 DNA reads TGCAGTGCTAGTCTGGTGGGGGACAGGGTTAACAATGAGCAGTTCTTC.

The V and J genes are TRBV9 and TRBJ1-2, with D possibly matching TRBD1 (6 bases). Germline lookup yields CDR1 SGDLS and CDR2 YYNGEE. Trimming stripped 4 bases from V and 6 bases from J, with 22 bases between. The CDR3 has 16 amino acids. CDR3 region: CASSTRPGRGRDGYTF. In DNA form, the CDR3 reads TGTGCCAGCAGCACCCGCCCTGGCAGGGGCCGGGATGGCTACACCTTC.

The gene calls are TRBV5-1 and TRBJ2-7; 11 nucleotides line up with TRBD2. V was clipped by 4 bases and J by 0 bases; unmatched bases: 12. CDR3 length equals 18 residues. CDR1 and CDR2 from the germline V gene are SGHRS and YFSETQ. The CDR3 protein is CASSPPTSGSFGSYEQYF. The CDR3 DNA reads TGCGCCAGCAGCCCTCCAACTAGCGGGAGCTTCGGCTCCTACGAGCAGTACTTC.

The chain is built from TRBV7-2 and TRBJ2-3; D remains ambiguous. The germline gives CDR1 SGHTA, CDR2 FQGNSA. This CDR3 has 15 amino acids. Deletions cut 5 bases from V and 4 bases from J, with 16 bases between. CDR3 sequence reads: CASSTNPPTADTQYF. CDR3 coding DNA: TGTGCCAGCAGCACTAACCCCCCCACCGCAGATACGCAGTATTTT. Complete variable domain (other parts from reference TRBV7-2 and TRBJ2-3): GAGVSQSPSNKVTEKGKDVELRCDPISGHTALYWYRQSLGQGLEFLIYFQGNSAPDKSGLPSDRFSAERTGGSVSTLTIQRTQQEDSAVYLCASSTNPPTADTQYFGPGTRLTVL.

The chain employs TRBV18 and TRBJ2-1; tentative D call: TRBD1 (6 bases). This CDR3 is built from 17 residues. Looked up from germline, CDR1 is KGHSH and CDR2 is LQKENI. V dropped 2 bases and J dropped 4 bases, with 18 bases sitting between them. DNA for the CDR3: TGTGCCAGCTCACCAATGATAGGGACACAAACATACAATGAGCAGTTCTTC. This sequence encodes CASSPMIGTQTYNEQFF.

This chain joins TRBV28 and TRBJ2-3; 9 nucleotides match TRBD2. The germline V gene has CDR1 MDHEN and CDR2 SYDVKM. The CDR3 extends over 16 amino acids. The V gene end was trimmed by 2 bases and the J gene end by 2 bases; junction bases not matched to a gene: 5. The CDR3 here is CASSLGASGITDTQYF. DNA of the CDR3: TGTGCCAGCAGTTTAGGGGCTAGCGGGATCACAGATACGCAGTATTTT.

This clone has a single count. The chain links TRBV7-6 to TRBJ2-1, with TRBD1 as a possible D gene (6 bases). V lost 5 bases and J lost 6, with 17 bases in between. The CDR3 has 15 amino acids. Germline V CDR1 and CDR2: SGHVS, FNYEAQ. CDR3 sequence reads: CASSPGPRGGNEQFF. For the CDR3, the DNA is TGTGCCAGCAGCCCCGGACCGAGAGGGGGCAATGAGCAGTTCTTC.

DNA of the CDR3: TGTGCCAGCTCACCGGTACAGGGGGGGAACACTGAAGCTTTCTTT. This encodes CASSPVQGGNTEAFF. The chain combines TRBV18 with TRBJ1-1; 8 bases line up with TRBD1. Germline V lookup: CDR1 KGHSH, CDR2 LQKENI. The CDR3 totals 15 residues. Losses at the gene ends were 3 bases for V and 1 base for J; bases not matched to a gene: 4.

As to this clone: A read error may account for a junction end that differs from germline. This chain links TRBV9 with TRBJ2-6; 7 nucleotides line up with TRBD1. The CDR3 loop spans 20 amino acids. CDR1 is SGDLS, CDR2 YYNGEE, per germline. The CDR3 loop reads CASSVGDRTYFRSGANVLTF. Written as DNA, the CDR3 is TGTGCCAGCAGCGTCGGGGACAGAACTTACTTCCGCTCTGGTGCCAACGTCCTGACTTTC.